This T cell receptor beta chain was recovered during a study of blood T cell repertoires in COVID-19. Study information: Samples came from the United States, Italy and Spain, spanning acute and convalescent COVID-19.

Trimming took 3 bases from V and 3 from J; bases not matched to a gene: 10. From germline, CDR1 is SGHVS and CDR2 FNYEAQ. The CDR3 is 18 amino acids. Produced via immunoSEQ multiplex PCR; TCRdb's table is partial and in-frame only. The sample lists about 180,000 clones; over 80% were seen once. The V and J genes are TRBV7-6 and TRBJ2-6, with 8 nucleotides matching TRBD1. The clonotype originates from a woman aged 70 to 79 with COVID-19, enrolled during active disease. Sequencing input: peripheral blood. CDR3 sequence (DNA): TGTGCCAGCAGCTTCGGTGGACAGGGTCAACTTGGGGCCAACGTCCTGACTTTC. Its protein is CASSFGGQGQLGANVLTF. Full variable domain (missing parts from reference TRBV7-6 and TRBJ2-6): GAGVSQSPRYKVTKRGQDVALRCDPISGHVSLYWYRQALGQGPEFLTYFNYEAQQDKSGLPNDRFSAERPEGSISTLTIQRTEQRDSAMYRCASSFGGQGQLGANVLTFGAGSRLTVL.